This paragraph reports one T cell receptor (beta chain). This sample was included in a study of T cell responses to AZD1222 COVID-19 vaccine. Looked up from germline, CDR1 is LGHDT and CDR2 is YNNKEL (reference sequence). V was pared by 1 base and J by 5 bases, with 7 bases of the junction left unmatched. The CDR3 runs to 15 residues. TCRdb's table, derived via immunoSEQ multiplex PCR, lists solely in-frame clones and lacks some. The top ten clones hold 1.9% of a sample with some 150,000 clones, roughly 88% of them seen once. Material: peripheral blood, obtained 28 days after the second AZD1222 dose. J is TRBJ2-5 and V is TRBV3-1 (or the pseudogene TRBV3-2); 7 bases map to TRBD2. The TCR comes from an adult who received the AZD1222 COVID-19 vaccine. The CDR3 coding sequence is TGTGCCAGCAGCCAAGGAACCACTAGCGTGGAGACCCAGTACTTC. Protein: CASSQGTTSVETQYF.